The text below deals with one T cell receptor (beta chain). The antigen remains undetermined. The record originates from a study of cytomegalovirus exposure and HLA in healthy donors. Background on the study: Sequencing of some 200 million T cells in an earlier analysis found around 120 million unique TCR beta sequences.

PCR involved 60 Vbeta and 13 Jbeta primers. Sequencing used immunoSEQ multiplex PCR; TCRdb keeps in-frame clones, though not all of them. The sample shows 130,000 to 150,000 clones, more than 80% of them seen only once. General study results and limits: Sequencing likely generated an artifact that appeared as a cluster of highly shared sequence variants. TCR beta chain V- and J-gene trimming was linked, in a later analysis, to a missense variant in DCLRE1C. The study labeled around 160 TCR beta chains cytomegalovirus-associated.

The CDR3 runs to 13 residues. Trimming left V 8 bases short and J 0 bases short, with 7 bases between. CDR1 is MDHEN, CDR2 SYDVKM, per germline. The sequenced material came from PBMCs. This chain uses TRBV28 with TRBJ2-2; D unresolved. The sequence was obtained from a woman between 40 and 55 years old in good health and CMV-seropositive. CDR3 sequence: CASAWPNTGELFF. The DNA for the CDR3 is TGTGCCAGCGCATGGCCGAACACCGGGGAGCTGTTTTTT.